A selection of T cell receptor beta chains follows, all from one sample in a study of PD-L1 blockade in urothelial cancer. Clones were read by immunoSEQ multiplex PCR, and TCRdb kept only the in-frame ones, dropping some. Among tens of thousands of clones listed, roughly nine tenths were seen once. The sample here was PBMCs, taken around atezolizumab (anti-PD-L1) treatment. The receptors were sampled from an elderly woman with urothelial cancer. Each CDR3 is given with its conserved first and last residue. Each record gives: V gene, J gene, CDR3 protein.

v_gene: TRBV19; j_gene: TRBJ2-2; CDR3aa: CASSGAGTSAGELFF
v_gene: TRBV7-3; j_gene: TRBJ1-1; CDR3aa: CASSSYQGAGAFF
v_gene: TRBV29-1; j_gene: TRBJ2-1; CDR3aa: CSVAPGGSSYNEQFF
v_gene: TRBV28; j_gene: TRBJ2-5; CDR3aa: CASSSPDRAGETQYF
v_gene: TRBV5-8; j_gene: TRBJ1-1; CDR3aa: CASSTGTGWTEAFF
v_gene: TRBV7-3; j_gene: TRBJ2-3; CDR3aa: CASSLTGVKDTQYF
v_gene: TRBV7-9; j_gene: TRBJ1-5; CDR3aa: CASSLGGQPQHF
v_gene: TRBV4-2; j_gene: TRBJ1-3; CDR3aa: CASSQTGVGNTIYF
v_gene: TRBV7-8; j_gene: TRBJ2-1; CDR3aa: CASSIDRGAYNEQFF
v_gene: TRBV28; j_gene: TRBJ1-4; CDR3aa: CASSSPTGGNEKLFF
v_gene: TRBV2; j_gene: TRBJ1-1; CDR3aa: CASSGVRQDTEAFF
v_gene: TRBV6-1; j_gene: TRBJ2-2; CDR3aa: CASSASGNGELFF
v_gene: TRBV6-1; j_gene: TRBJ1-1; CDR3aa: CASSEGISLNTEAFF
v_gene: TRBV5-8; j_gene: TRBJ2-1; CDR3aa: CASSPGLAGIYNEQFF
v_gene: TRBV7-3; j_gene: TRBJ2-3; CDR3aa: CASSLNYQARADTQYF